This entry features one TCR beta chain sequence. The germline V gene encodes CDR1 MNHEY and CDR2 SVGAGI. The CDR3 has 14 amino acids. With V trimmed by 6 bases and J by 3 bases, 1 base remained unmatched. This specimen comes from a study of blood T cell repertoires in COVID-19. Study information: COVID-19 samples from acute and convalescent phases originated in the United States, Italy and Spain. Nucleic acid was either cDNA or gDNA, and it came from T cells, B-cell-depleted T cells, or PBMCs.

The Seattle patients, enrolled during active infection, were followed longitudinally. Original processing methods: Reference gene primer amplification gave estimated nucleated cell counts. The table came from immunoSEQ multiplex PCR; TCRdb's copy has only in-frame clones and leaves some out. The V and J calls and the clone size are those of that table, but D and trimming were determined from the DNA. The table lists some 300,000 clones, roughly 89% of them singletons. The chain recombines TRBV6-5 with TRBJ2-3; 12 bases agree with TRBD2. The source material was peripheral blood. The receptor was isolated from a middle-aged woman with COVID-19, enrolled during active disease. The CDR3 reads CASRGTSGTDTQYF. CDR3 DNA: TGTGCCAGCAGGGGGACTAGCGGGACAGATACGCAGTATTTT.